The entry below describes one T cell receptor (beta chain). No antigen is known for it. Presence of unique molecular identifiers characterized the TCR beta cDNA libraries. From the PCR reads, TCRdb called clonotypes with MiXCR, one entry per CDR3 protein. The table records about 260,000 distinct CDR3 sequences, approximately 34% of them present only once. These data are taken from a study of post-analysis software for immune sequencing data. The CDR3 is made up of 15 amino acids. Germline V lookup: CDR1 DFQATT, CDR2 SNEGSKA (reference sequence). Trimming shortened V by 3 bases and J by 2 bases, and 15 bases separated the two germline ends. General observations from the study: Versus controls, multiple sclerosis patients showed significantly lower diversity (normalized Chao1). Patients had higher frequencies than controls of five or six TRBV segments, including TRBV5-6, TRBV5-1 and TRBV20-1. Same-batch samples co-clustered strongly by F measure.

This sequence was found in a girl aged 5 to 17 with multiple sclerosis. The sample taken for sequencing was blood. The chain uses TRBV20-1 and TRBJ2-3; tentative D call: TRBD1 (6 bases). The CDR3 DNA follows: TGCAGTGCTAGGAGTACGGTGGGGGCCACAGATACGCAGTATTTT. It yields the protein CSARSTVGATDTQYF.